Each of the 28 T cell receptor beta chains below was sequenced from the same sample in a study of blood T cell repertoires in COVID-19. Using immunoSEQ multiplex PCR, the repertoire was profiled, and TCRdb retains in-frame clones only, with some absent. The sample includes 55,000 to 70,000 clones, around nine tenths seen only once; the top ten take around 3.6%. The sequencing input was peripheral blood. The receptors here all came from a woman between 45 and 65 years old with COVID-19, enrolled during active disease.

This sequence joins TRBV19 and TRBJ1-1, with D maybe TRBD1 (6 bases). The CDR3 is 14 residues long. V dropped 6 bases and J dropped 0 bases, with 11 bases sitting between them. CDR1 is LNHDA and CDR2 is SQIVND in the germline V gene (reference sequence). CDR3 bases: TGTGCCAGTAGACCCGGGACACTGAACACTGAAGCTTTCTTT. This translates into CASRPGTLNTEAFF.

The chain uses TRBV6-5 and TRBJ1-1; D call uncertain. The CDR3 sequence is 11 residues long. Germline V gene lookup returns CDR1 MNHEY and CDR2 SVGAGI. Trimming stripped 6 bases from V and 1 base from J, with 3 bases between. CDR3 nucleotide sequence: TGTGCCAGCAGACAGAACACTGAAGCTTTCTTT. As protein: CASRQNTEAFF.

V usage is TRBV7-9 and J usage is TRBJ1-1, with 9 bases lining up with TRBD1. Looked up from germline, CDR1 is SEHNR and CDR2 is FQNEAQ (reference sequence). V trimming: 5 bases; J trimming: 4 bases; junction bases outside the gene matches: 5. The CDR3 extends over 14 amino acids. The CDR3 bases are TGTGCCAGCAGCCCCGGGACAGGGAGCACTGAAGCTTTCTTT. Protein sequence: CASSPGTGSTEAFF.

V is TRBV9 and J is TRBJ2-1, with 12 nucleotides matching TRBD2. After removal of 4 bases from V and 8 bases from J, the junction contained 10 bases not matched to a gene. CDR1 and CDR2 (germline): SGDLS, YYNGEE. The CDR3 consists of 16 residues. In DNA form, the CDR3 reads TGTGCCAGCAGCCCCAGACTAGCGGGAGATATGGATGAGCAGTTCTTC. It encodes CASSPRLAGDMDEQFF. Complete variable domain (other parts from reference TRBV9 and TRBJ2-1): DSGVTQTPKHLITATGQRVTLRCSPRSGDLSVYWYQQSLDQGLQFLIQYYNGEERAKGNILERFSAQQFPDLHSELNLSSLELGDSALYFCASSPRLAGDMDEQFFGPGTRLTVL.

The gene calls are TRBV5-1 and TRBJ2-7, with a possible D match to TRBD2 (8 bases). The CDR3 sequence is 20 residues long. V gave up 2 bases and J gave up 3 bases, with 30 bases separating them. Germline values: CDR1 SGHRS, CDR2 YFSETQ. CDR3 DNA sequence: TGCGCCAGCAGCTTTTCCCCTCAGGGGGTAGGGGTAGCGGGACACTACGAGCAGTACTTC. This translates into CASSFSPQGVGVAGHYEQYF. The variable domain in full, with the rest retrieved from reference TRBV5-1 and TRBJ2-7, is KAGVTQTPRYLIKTRGQQVTLSCSPISGHRSVSWYQQTPGQGLQFLFEYFSETQRNKGNFPGRFSGRQFSNSRSEMNVSTLELGDSALYLCASSFSPQGVGVAGHYEQYFGPGTRLTVT.

The V and J genes are TRBV7-8 and TRBJ2-7; TRBD2 aligns across 7 bases. V lost 2 bases, J lost 4 bases, and 5 bases stayed unmatched. CDR1 SGHVS and CDR2 FQNEAQ come from the germline V gene. The CDR3 covers 14 residues. This CDR3 reads CASSLRSGVYEQYF. The DNA of the CDR3 is TGTGCCAGCAGCTTAAGGAGCGGGGTTTACGAGCAGTACTTC.

The chain joins TRBV19 to TRBJ2-2, with 13 bases matching TRBD2. There are 18 residues in the CDR3. Germline trimming cut 4 bases from V and 4 bases from J; bases unmatched to any gene: 9. CDR1 LNHDA and CDR2 SQIVND come from the germline V gene (reference sequence). Here the CDR3 reads CASSTPLAGGPVTGELFF. The CDR3 DNA is TGTGCCAGTAGTACCCCACTAGCGGGAGGGCCGGTCACCGGGGAGCTGTTTTTT.

V usage is TRBV3-1 (or the pseudogene TRBV3-2) and J usage is TRBJ2-3; possibly TRBD2 for D (5 bases). This CDR3 spans 14 amino acids. V lost 3 bases and J lost 4, with 11 bases in between. The germline CDR1 and CDR2 sequences are LGHDT and YNNKEL (reference sequence). CDR3 nucleotides: TGTGCCAGCAGCCAGGCCTCGGACTCAGATACGCAGTATTTT. Translation gives CASSQASDSDTQYF.

V and J are TRBV29-1 and TRBJ1-1, with a tentative D call TRBD1 (5 bases). The CDR3 is 14 residues long. Trimming cost V 6 bases and J 6 bases, with 20 bases left between them. Looked up from germline, CDR1 is SQVTM and CDR2 is ANQGSEA. DNA for the CDR3: TGCAGCGTCTCCAGCGGGGGTAAAGGGGCTGAAGCTTTCTTT. It codes for CSVSSGGKGAEAFF.

The CDR3, as DNA: TGTGCCATCAGTGGCCGGACATTGGGGGGGACTGAAGCTTTCTTT. Translated: CAISGRTLGGTEAFF. This chain connects TRBV10-3 to TRBJ1-1, with D possibly being TRBD1 (5 bases). CDR3 length: 15 amino acids. V was clipped by 4 bases and J by 5 bases, with 17 bases between them. CDR1 and CDR2 (germline): ENHRY, SYGVKD.

The chain employs TRBV11-3 and TRBJ2-1; 10 positions match TRBD2. V shed 3 bases, J shed 4 bases, and the junction held 6 bases outside the gene matches. The germline gives CDR1 SGHNT, CDR2 YENEEA. This CDR3 is built from 16 residues. This CDR3 is CASSFLAGGGYNEQFF. The CDR3 DNA is TGTGCCAGCAGCTTCTTAGCGGGAGGTGGTTACAATGAGCAGTTCTTC. Using reference TRBV11-3 and TRBJ2-1 for the parts outside the CDR3, the full variable domain is EAGVVQSPRYKIIEKKQPVAFWCNPISGHNTLYWYLQNLGQGPELLIRYENEEAVDDSQLPKDRFSAERLKGVDSTLKIQPAELGDSAVYLCASSFLAGGGYNEQFFGPGTRLTVL.

The chain uses TRBV7-2 and TRBJ2-1, with TRBD2 matching 9 bases. V lost 1 base, J lost 0 bases, and 7 bases stayed unmatched. The CDR3 loop spans 18 amino acids. Germline values: CDR1 SGHTA, CDR2 FQGNSA. The CDR3: CASSLGLAGPHSYNEQFF. The CDR3 region has the DNA TGTGCCAGCAGCTTAGGGCTAGCGGGGCCCCACTCCTACAATGAGCAGTTCTTC.

The J gene is TRBJ1-1, the V gene TRBV9, with D possibly matching TRBD1 (6 bases). Trimming cost V 3 bases and J 1 base, with 10 bases left between them. Germline V CDR1 and CDR2: SGDLS, YYNGEE. The CDR3 has 14 amino acids. The CDR3: CASSGTGWNTEAFF. For the CDR3, the DNA is TGTGCCAGCAGCGGAACAGGGTGGAACACTGAAGCTTTCTTT.

This chain links TRBV5-4 with TRBJ1-3; no clear D gene. This CDR3 has 14 residues. V lost 3 bases and J lost 0, with 7 bases in between. Germline values: CDR1 SGHNT, CDR2 YYREEE (reference sequence). The CDR3 protein is CASSSRSSGNTIYF. The CDR3 DNA sequence: TGTGCCAGCAGCTCCCGGTCCTCTGGAAACACCATATATTTT.

This chain uses TRBV7-8 with TRBJ1-3; 9 bases fit TRBD1. The CDR3 consists of 16 residues. After removal of 5 bases from V and 0 bases from J, the junction contained 5 bases not matched to a gene. The germline gives CDR1 SGHVS, CDR2 FQNEAQ. The CDR3 DNA reads TGTGCCAGCAGCCGGACAGGGGCCGACTCTGGAAACACCATATATTTT. Amino acids: CASSRTGADSGNTIYF.

This chain uses TRBV11-2 with TRBJ2-4; TRBD2 matches at 12 bases. This CDR3 comprises 19 residues. V was clipped by 0 bases and J by 0 bases; unmatched bases: 6. Germline CDR1 SGHAT, CDR2 FQNNGV. The CDR3 DNA reads as TGTGCCAGCAGCTTAGATCGAGCTAGCGGGAGGGTAGCCAAAAACATTCAGTACTTC. Residues: CASSLDRASGRVAKNIQYF.

V gene TRBV7-9 combines with J gene TRBJ2-2; no clear D gene. Trimming cost V 4 bases and J 4 bases, with 10 bases left between them. The CDR3 contains 14 residues. Germline loops: CDR1 SEHNR, CDR2 FQNEAQ (reference sequence). CDR3 amino acids: CASSSFELTGELFF. In DNA, the CDR3 is TGTGCCAGCAGCTCGTTCGAGCTCACCGGGGAGCTGTTTTTT.

The J gene is TRBJ2-3, the V gene TRBV7-9, with 13 bases identical to TRBD2. With 3 bases clipped from V and 4 bases from J, the junction kept 4 bases outside the gene matches. The CDR3 extends over 16 amino acids. CDR1 is SEHNR, CDR2 FQNEAQ, per germline (reference sequence). The CDR3 sequence: CASSLWTSGRADTQYF. The CDR3, as DNA: TGTGCCAGCAGCTTGTGGACTAGCGGGAGAGCAGATACGCAGTATTTT.

J is TRBJ1-5 and V is TRBV11-2; the match to TRBD1 covers 7 bases. CDR3 length: 14 amino acids. The trim removed 5 bases at V and 0 bases at J, leaving 1 base unmatched. Germline values: CDR1 SGHAT, CDR2 FQNNGV. Here the CDR3 DNA reads TGTGCCAGCAGCCGACAGGGTAGCAATCAGCCCCAGCATTTT. Translating gives CASSRQGSNQPQHF.

The chain employs TRBV19 and TRBJ2-5, with 12 bases matching TRBD2. Trimming cost V 5 bases and J 4 bases; bases outside gene matches: 11. Germline CDR1 LNHDA, CDR2 SQIVND (reference sequence). The CDR3 is 17 amino acids. The CDR3 DNA reads TGTGCCAGTAGTCAACGACTAGCGGGAGTTGGTTTAGAGACCCAGTACTTC. Protein sequence: CASSQRLAGVGLETQYF.

V is TRBV28 and J is TRBJ2-6, with 7 nucleotides matching TRBD2. The V and J ends lost 6 bases and 0 bases, in that order; junction bases with no gene match: 8. The germline CDR1 and CDR2 sequences are MDHEN and SYDVKM. The CDR3 totals 17 residues. The CDR3 DNA reads as TGTGCCAGCAGCCTGCGAGCGGGGCGCTCTGGGGCCAACGTCCTGACTTTC. Translated: CASSLRAGRSGANVLTF.

This clone appeared a few times. The V call is TRBV6-1, the J call TRBJ2-1, with 7 bases identical to TRBD2. CDR1 and CDR2 (germline): MNHNS, SASEGT. The length of the CDR3 is 16 residues. Trimming at V came to 3 bases and at J to 0 bases, leaving 5 bases not matched to a gene. This CDR3 reads CASSEWSGGSYNEQFF. CDR3 sequence (DNA): TGTGCCAGCAGTGAGTGGTCGGGGGGCTCCTACAATGAGCAGTTCTTC.

V and J are TRBV6-5 and TRBJ2-6; D remains unclear. The CDR3 extends over 16 amino acids. Trimming took off 4 bases at V and 0 bases at J, with 10 bases between the two ends. Per germline, CDR1 MNHEY and CDR2 SVGAGI. CDR3: CASSLRLFSGANVLTF. The CDR3, as DNA: TGTGCCAGCAGTTTAAGACTGTTCTCTGGGGCCAACGTCCTGACTTTC.

The chain joins TRBV11-3 to TRBJ2-3; no clear D. This CDR3 is built from 13 residues. V was shortened by 8 bases and J by 3 bases, with 12 bases between the two germline ends. Germline V gives CDR1 SGHNT, CDR2 YENEEA. CDR3 DNA sequence: TGTGCCAGCGGGCAGAGTGGGACAGATACGCAGTATTTT. As protein: CASGQSGTDTQYF.

This chain uses TRBV5-1 with TRBJ2-2; 7 bases agree with TRBD1. J was trimmed by 4 bases and V by 4 bases; bases with no gene match: 7. CDR3 size: 15 residues. Germline CDR1 and CDR2: SGHRS and YFSETQ. Here the CDR3 reads CASSSDRVRTGELFF. CDR3 DNA sequence: TGCGCCAGCAGCAGCGACAGGGTGCGCACCGGGGAGCTGTTTTTT. The complete variable domain, with remaining parts taken from reference TRBV5-1 and TRBJ2-2, reads KAGVTQTPRYLIKTRGQQVTLSCSPISGHRSVSWYQQTPGQGLQFLFEYFSETQRNKGNFPGRFSGRQFSNSRSEMNVSTLELGDSALYLCASSSDRVRTGELFFGEGSRLTVL.

V and J are TRBV24-1 and TRBJ2-3, with TRBD1 matching over 10 bases. The V segment lost 3 bases and the J segment 2 bases; nucleotides outside the gene matches: 4. This CDR3 is 16 amino acids long. Germline values: CDR1 KGHDR, CDR2 SFDVKD. CDR3 in DNA: TGTGCCACCAGTGATCCGGGACAGGGGCACACAGATACGCAGTATTTT. It codes for CATSDPGQGHTDTQYF.

The CDR3 sequence: CASRPTPGTDTQYF. In nucleotides, the CDR3 is TGTGCCAGTAGGCCTACCCCAGGGACAGATACGCAGTATTTT. V gene TRBV19 combines with J gene TRBJ2-3; D might be TRBD1 (5 bases). The CDR3 is made up of 14 amino acids. Germline values: CDR1 LNHDA, CDR2 SQIVND (reference sequence). Deletions cut 6 bases from V and 3 bases from J, with 13 bases between.

This chain connects TRBV5-4 to TRBJ2-1; possibly TRBD2 for D (5 bases). V lost 3 bases, J lost 0 bases, and 10 bases lay in between. Germline lookup yields CDR1 SGHNT and CDR2 YYREEE (reference sequence). There are 15 residues in the CDR3. The CDR3 loop is CASSSSRGSYNEQFF. CDR3 sequence (DNA): TGTGCCAGCAGCTCCTCCCGGGGCTCCTACAATGAGCAGTTCTTC.